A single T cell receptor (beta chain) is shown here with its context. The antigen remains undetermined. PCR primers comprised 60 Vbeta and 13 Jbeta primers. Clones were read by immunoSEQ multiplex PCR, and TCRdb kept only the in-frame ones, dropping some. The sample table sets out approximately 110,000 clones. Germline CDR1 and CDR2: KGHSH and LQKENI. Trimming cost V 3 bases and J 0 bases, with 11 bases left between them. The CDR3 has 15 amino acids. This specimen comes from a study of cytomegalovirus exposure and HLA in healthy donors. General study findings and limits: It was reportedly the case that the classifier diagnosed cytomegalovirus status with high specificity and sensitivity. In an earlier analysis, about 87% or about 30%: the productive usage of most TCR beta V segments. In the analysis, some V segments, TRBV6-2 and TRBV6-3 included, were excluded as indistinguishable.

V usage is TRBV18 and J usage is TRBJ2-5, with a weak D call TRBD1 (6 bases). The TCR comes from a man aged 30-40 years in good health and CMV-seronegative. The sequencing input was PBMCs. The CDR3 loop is CASSPTGMYQETQYF. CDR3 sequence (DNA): TGTGCCAGCTCACCTACAGGGATGTACCAAGAGACCCAGTACTTC.